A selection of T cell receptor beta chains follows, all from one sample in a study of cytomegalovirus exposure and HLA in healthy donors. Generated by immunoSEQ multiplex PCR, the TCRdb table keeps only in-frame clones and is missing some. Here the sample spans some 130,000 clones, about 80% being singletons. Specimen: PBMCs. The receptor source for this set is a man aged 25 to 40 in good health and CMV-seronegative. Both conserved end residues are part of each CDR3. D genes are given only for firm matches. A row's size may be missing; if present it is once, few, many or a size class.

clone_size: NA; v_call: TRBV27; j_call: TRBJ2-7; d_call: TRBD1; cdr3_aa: CASSRPGQISYEQYF; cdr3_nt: TGTGCCAGCAGTAGACCGGGACAGATCAGCTACGAGCAGTACTTC
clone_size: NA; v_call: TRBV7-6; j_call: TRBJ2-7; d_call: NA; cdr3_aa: CASSLSGDRYEQYF; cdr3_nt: TGTGCCAGCAGCCTAAGCGGAGACCGCTACGAGCAGTACTTC
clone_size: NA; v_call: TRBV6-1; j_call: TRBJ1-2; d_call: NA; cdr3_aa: CASSEVGTEGYTF; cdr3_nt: TGTGCCAGCAGTGAGGTCGGGACTGAAGGCTACACCTTC
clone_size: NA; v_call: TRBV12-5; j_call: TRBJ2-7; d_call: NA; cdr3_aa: CASGFTGNYEQYF; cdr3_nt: TGTGCTAGTGGTTTCACAGGCAACTACGAGCAGTACTTC
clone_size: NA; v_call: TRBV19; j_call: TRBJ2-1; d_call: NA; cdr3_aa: CASSMGSSYNEQFF; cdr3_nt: TGTGCCAGTAGTATGGGGAGCTCCTACAATGAGCAGTTCTTC
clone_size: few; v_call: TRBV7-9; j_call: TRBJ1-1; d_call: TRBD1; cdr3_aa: CASSFQGDTEAFF; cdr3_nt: TGTGCCAGCAGCTTTCAGGGGGACACTGAAGCTTTCTTT
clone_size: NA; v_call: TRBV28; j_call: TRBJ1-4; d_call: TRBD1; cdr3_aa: CASSFRGRLSEKLFF; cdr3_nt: TGTGCCAGCAGTTTTAGGGGGCGCTTAAGTGAAAAACTGTTTTTT
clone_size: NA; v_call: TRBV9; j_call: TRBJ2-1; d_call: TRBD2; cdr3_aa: CASSVGLAGVFNEQFF; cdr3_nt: TGTGCCAGCAGCGTAGGACTAGCGGGAGTATTTAATGAGCAGTTCTTC
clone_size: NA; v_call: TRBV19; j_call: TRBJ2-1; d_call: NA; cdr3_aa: CASSIGQGSYNEQFF; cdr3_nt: TGTGCCAGTAGCATAGGGCAGGGATCCTACAATGAGCAGTTCTTC
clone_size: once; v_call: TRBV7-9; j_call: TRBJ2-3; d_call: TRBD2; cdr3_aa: CSSRYVTSGSLATDTQYF; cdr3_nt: TGTTCCAGCAGATACGTGACTAGCGGGAGCTTGGCCACAGATACGCAGTATTTT
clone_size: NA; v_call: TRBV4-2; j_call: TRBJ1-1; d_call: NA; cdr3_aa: CASSQIWAGEENTEAFF; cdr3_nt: TGTGCCAGCAGCCAAATTTGGGCAGGGGAAGAGAACACTGAAGCTTTCTTT
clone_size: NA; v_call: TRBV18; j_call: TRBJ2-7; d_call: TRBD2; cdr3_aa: CASSYVAPGLAGGEQYF; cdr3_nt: TGTGCCAGTTCCTACGTAGCTCCGGGACTAGCGGGAGGCGAGCAGTACTTC
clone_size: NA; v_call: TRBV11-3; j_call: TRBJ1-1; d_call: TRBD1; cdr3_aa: CASSLDGRGMTEAFF; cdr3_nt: TGTGCCAGCAGCTTAGATGGCAGGGGGATGACTGAAGCTTTCTTT
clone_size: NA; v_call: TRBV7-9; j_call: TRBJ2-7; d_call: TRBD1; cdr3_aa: CASSLSGQGAYEQYF; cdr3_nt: TGTGCCAGCAGTTTATCCGGACAGGGGGCCTACGAGCAGTACTTC
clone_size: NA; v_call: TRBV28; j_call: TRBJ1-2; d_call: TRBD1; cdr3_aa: CASSARDRGYGYTF; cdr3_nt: TGTGCCAGCAGCGCCCGGGACAGGGGCTATGGCTACACCTTC
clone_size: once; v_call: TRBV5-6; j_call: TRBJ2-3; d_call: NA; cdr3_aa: CASSGTSADTQYF; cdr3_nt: TGTGCCAGCAGCGGAACTAGTGCAGATACGCAGTATTTT
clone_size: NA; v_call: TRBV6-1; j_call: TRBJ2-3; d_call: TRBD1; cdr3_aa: CASSDFPGQGASDTQYF; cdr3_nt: TGTGCCAGCAGTGATTTTCCGGGACAGGGGGCCTCAGATACGCAGTATTTT
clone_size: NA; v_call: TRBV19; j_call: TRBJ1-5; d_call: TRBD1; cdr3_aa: CASQQGAHNQPQHF; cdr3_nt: TGTGCCAGCCAACAGGGGGCGCACAATCAGCCCCAGCATTTT
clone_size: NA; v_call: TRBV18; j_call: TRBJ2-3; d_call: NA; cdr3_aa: CASSPRQGSTDTQYF; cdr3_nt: TGTGCCAGCTCACCACGCCAGGGAAGCACAGATACGCAGTATTTT
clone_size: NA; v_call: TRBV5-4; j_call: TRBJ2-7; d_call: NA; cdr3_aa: CASSWGTGNRPSYEQYF; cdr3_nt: TGTGCCAGCAGCTGGGGAACAGGGAACCGCCCCTCCTACGAGCAGTACTTC
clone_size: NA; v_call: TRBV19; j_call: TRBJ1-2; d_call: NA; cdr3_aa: CASTISGGSATNYGYTF; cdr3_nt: TGTGCCAGTACCATATCGGGTGGCAGCGCGACTAACTATGGCTACACCTTC
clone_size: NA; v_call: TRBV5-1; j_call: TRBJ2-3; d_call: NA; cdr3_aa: CASSLVGATDTQYF; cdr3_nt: TGCGCCAGCAGCTTGGTCGGAGCTACAGATACGCAGTATTTT
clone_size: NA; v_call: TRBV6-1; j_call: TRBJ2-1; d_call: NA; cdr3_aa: CASSVYGGTDNEQFF; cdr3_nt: TGTGCCAGCAGTGTGTATGGAGGGACAGACAATGAGCAGTTCTTC
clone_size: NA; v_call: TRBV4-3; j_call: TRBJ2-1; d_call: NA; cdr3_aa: CASSQLENPYNEQFF; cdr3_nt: TGCGCCAGCAGCCAATTGGAGAACCCCTACAATGAGCAGTTCTTC
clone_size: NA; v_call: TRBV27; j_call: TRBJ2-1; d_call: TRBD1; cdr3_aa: CASSLWGQGGEQFF; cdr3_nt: TGTGCCAGCAGTTTGTGGGGACAGGGAGGTGAGCAGTTCTTC
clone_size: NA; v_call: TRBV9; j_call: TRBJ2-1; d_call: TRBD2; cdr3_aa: CASSPSAGGGRSEQFF; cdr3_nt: TGTGCCAGCAGCCCCTCGGCGGGAGGGGGCCGTAGTGAGCAGTTCTTC
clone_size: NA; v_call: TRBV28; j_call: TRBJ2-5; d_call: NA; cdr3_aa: CASSFFAQTQETQYF; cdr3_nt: TGTGCCAGCAGTTTTTTCGCACAGACACAAGAGACCCAGTACTTC
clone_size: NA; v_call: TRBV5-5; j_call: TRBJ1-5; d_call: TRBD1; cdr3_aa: CASSPWDREYQPQHF; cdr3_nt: TGTGCCAGCAGCCCGTGGGACAGGGAATATCAGCCCCAGCATTTT
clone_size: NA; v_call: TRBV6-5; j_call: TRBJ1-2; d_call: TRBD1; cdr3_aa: CASRRQGAGYGYTF; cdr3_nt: TGTGCCAGCAGAAGACAGGGGGCTGGCTATGGCTACACCTTC
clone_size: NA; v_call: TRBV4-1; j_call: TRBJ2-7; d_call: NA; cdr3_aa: CASSQGLVRPESGEQYF; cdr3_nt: TGCGCCAGCAGCCAAGGACTAGTCCGGCCCGAATCGGGGGAGCAGTACTTC
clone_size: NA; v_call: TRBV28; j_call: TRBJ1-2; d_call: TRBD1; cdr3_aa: CASIADRARNYGYTF; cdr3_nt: TGTGCCAGCATTGCGGACAGGGCGAGAAACTATGGCTACACCTTC
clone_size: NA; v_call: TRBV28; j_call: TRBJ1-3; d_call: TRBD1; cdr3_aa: CASSLFNPVGTGDISGNTIYF; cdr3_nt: TGTGCCAGCAGTTTATTTAATCCGGTAGGGACAGGGGATATCTCTGGAAACACCATATATTTT